Presented here are 8 T cell receptor beta chains from one specimen sequenced in a study of long-term antiretroviral therapy in people with HIV. Version v3.0 of the immunoSEQ assay was performed at survey level. Some clones are missing from TCRdb's copy, which holds only in-frame ones; the method was immunoSEQ multiplex PCR. Among some 18,000 clones, roughly 87% were seen once, and the ten largest hold around 4%. Sequenced here: unsorted PBMCs, sampled 2.1 years after starting antiretroviral therapy. The receptor source for this set is a man younger than 35 with HIV.

The CDR3 loop reads CASSQDGQSSGANVLTF. The CDR3 bases are TGCGCCAGCAGCCAAGATGGGCAGAGCTCTGGGGCCAACGTCCTGACTTTC. V is TRBV4-3 and J is TRBJ2-6, with D unclear. The CDR3 runs 17 residues. V shed 0 bases and J shed 0 bases, with 9 bases lying between them. CDR1 is LGHNA, CDR2 YSLEER, per germline.

V gene TRBV6-5 combines with J gene TRBJ2-7, with D perhaps matching TRBD1 or TRBD2 (6 bases each). The CDR3 runs 14 residues. The V gene lost 2 bases and the J gene lost 3 bases, with 11 bases spanning the gap. The germline CDR1 and CDR2 sequences are MNHEY and SVGAGI. Here the CDR3 reads CASSYGGRVYEQYF. CDR3 coding DNA: TGTGCCAGCAGTTACGGGGGGCGCGTCTACGAGCAGTACTTC.

The chain links TRBV2 to TRBJ2-7; D not resolved. Trimming left V 2 bases short and J 2 bases short, with 7 bases between. Germline CDR1 SNHLY, CDR2 FYNNEI. This CDR3 is 13 amino acids long. CDR3 sequence: CASSELGPYEQYF. The CDR3 DNA is TGTGCCAGCAGTGAACTGGGTCCCTACGAGCAGTACTTC.

This sequence joins TRBV5-8 and TRBJ2-1; D perhaps matches TRBD1 (6 bases). This CDR3 spans 17 amino acids. Per germline, CDR1 SGHTS and CDR2 YDEGEE. Trimming cost V 5 bases and J 4 bases, with 22 bases left between them. As DNA, the CDR3 is TGTGCCAGCAGGGAGGTGGTAGGGGACAACCCTTACAATGAGCAGTTCTTC. This gives the protein CASREVVGDNPYNEQFF.

CDR3 sequence reads: CASGLQGSQNSPLHF. CDR3 sequence (DNA): TGTGCCAGCGGACTTCAGGGGTCTCAAAATTCACCCCTCCACTTT. This rearrangement joins TRBV28 to TRBJ1-6; perhaps TRBD1 as D (6 bases). V was clipped by 8 bases and J by 7 bases, with 18 bases between them. Germline V gene lookup returns CDR1 MDHEN and CDR2 SYDVKM. The CDR3 sequence is 15 residues long.

This clone was recorded only once. The DNA of the CDR3 is TGTGCCAGCAGGTTTGACGGGCGGGGAGTCGAGCTGTTTTTT. Protein sequence: CASRFDGRGVELFF. V is TRBV2 and J is TRBJ2-2; D might be TRBD2 (6 bases). The germline V gene encodes CDR1 SNHLY and CDR2 FYNNEI. V was shortened by 6 bases and J by 11 bases, with 19 bases between the two germline ends. This CDR3 spans 14 amino acids.

This chain joins TRBV29-1 and TRBJ2-1; no reliable D call. The CDR3 totals 14 residues. Germline-derived CDR1 and CDR2 are SQVTM and ANQGSEA. Trimming took 4 bases from V and 4 from J, leaving 14 bases between them. The CDR3 spells CSVAADGGYNEQFF. The DNA for the CDR3 is TGCAGCGTTGCCGCAGACGGTGGATACAATGAGCAGTTCTTC.

This chain uses TRBV13 with TRBJ1-2; D remains unclear. The V end lost 1 base, the J end lost 5 bases, and 5 bases lay between the germline ends. The CDR3 is made up of 12 amino acids. Germline CDR1 and CDR2: PRHDT and FYEKMQ (reference sequence). The CDR3 here is CASSLERYGYTF. Written as DNA, the CDR3 is TGTGCCAGCAGCTTAGAGAGGTATGGCTACACCTTC.